Sequencing of this T cell receptor beta chain was carried out in a study of siplizumab effects on memory and regulatory T cells. Notes on the study in general: Alloreactive sequences traceable to unstimulated CD4+ memory cells were significantly reduced by siplizumab. Unstimulated subsets accounted for the mapping of only a minor share of the clones that were alloreactive. Left unconfirmed was the suppressive function of proliferating Tregs from siplizumab cultures.

Assays covered roughly 10^5 TCR templates per sample. Using immunoSEQ multiplex PCR, the repertoire was profiled, and TCRdb retains in-frame clones only, with some absent. The sample contains about 100,000 clones, just over 90% of which appear only once. Germline values: CDR1 LNHDA, CDR2 SQIVND (reference sequence). Trimming cost V 5 bases and J 3 bases, with 14 bases left between them. The CDR3 contains 14 residues. Comments on this clone: Its antigen is undetermined.

This rearrangement joins TRBV19 to TRBJ2-7, with D possibly matching TRBD2 (5 bases). This clonotype was sampled from a human donor in good health. Source material: Tregs sorted from blood. The CDR3 is CASSSSWGNYEQYF. The CDR3 DNA reads as TGTGCCAGTAGTTCTAGCTGGGGAAACTACGAGCAGTACTTC.